The 30 T cell receptor beta chains below come from one sample, sequenced in a study of blood T cell repertoires in COVID-19 (dated by TCRdb to 2019 to 2021). Libraries came from the immunoSEQ multiplex PCR assay. In its TCRdb copy, this immuneACCESS table keeps in-frame sequences only and misses some clones. Where compared with another copy, unresolved V genes explain less than half of these, and the others have no known cause. Within this sample are approximately 160,000 clones, with approximately 79% of them counted one time only. 15% to 20% of the sample rests with the top ten. The sequencing input was peripheral blood. The receptors derive from an elderly woman with acute or convalescent COVID-19.

The gene calls are TRBV23-1 and TRBJ1-5; TRBD1 might be the D (5 bases). TRBV23-1 is known as an ORF, though its function is uncertain. This CDR3 comprises 18 residues. Trimming cost V 3 bases and J 4 bases, with 22 bases left between them. CDR3 sequence: CASSHGGRQGKRNQPQHF. The DNA for the CDR3 is TGCGCCAGCAGTCATGGTGGGCGGCAGGGCAAACGGAATCAGCCCCAGCATTTT.

The chain links TRBV5-1 to TRBJ2-1; D unresolved. Germline-derived CDR1 and CDR2 are SGHRS and YFSETQ. The CDR3 is made up of 11 amino acids. Deletions cut 0 bases from V and 9 bases from J, with 4 bases between. The CDR3 protein is CASSLDREQFF. The CDR3 nucleotides read TGCGCCAGCAGCTTGGATCGTGAGCAGTTCTTC.

This chain connects TRBV28 to TRBJ1-1, with D perhaps matching TRBD1 (5 bases). V dropped 2 bases and J dropped 0 bases, with 10 bases sitting between them. The CDR3 is made up of 15 amino acids. Germline V gene lookup returns CDR1 MDHEN and CDR2 SYDVKM. CDR3 loop: CASSLAGKLNTEAFF. CDR3 nucleotide sequence: TGTGCCAGCAGTTTAGCAGGGAAGTTGAACACTGAAGCTTTCTTT.

This clone was counted a single time. The J gene is TRBJ1-3, the V gene TRBV28, with 10 bases aligning to TRBD1. The CDR3 covers 16 residues. Looked up from germline, CDR1 is MDHEN and CDR2 is SYDVKM. After removal of 5 bases from V and 2 bases from J, the junction contained 6 bases not matched to a gene. The chain's CDR3 is CASSQRQGATGNTIYF. DNA for the CDR3: TGTGCCAGCAGTCAAAGACAGGGGGCCACTGGAAACACCATATATTTT.

The CDR3 DNA reads as TGTGCCAGCACTCCCCGGGGGCGGGGGGGCCCAGATACGCAGTATTTT. Its protein is CASTPRGRGGPDTQYF. The gene calls are TRBV6-6 and TRBJ2-3; TRBD2 agrees at 9 bases. The CDR3 is 16 residues long. V dropped 7 bases and J dropped 4; count of bases not matched to a gene: 12. Germline assignment: CDR1 MNHNY and CDR2 SVGAGI (reference sequence).

The genes are TRBV11-3 and TRBJ2-5; 7 bases agree with TRBD2. The CDR3 has 15 amino acids. Trimming cost V 5 bases and J 3 bases; bases outside gene matches: 9. Germline CDR1 reads SGHNT; CDR2 reads YENEEA. The CDR3 here is CASSRSGATKETQYF. The CDR3 coding sequence is TGTGCCAGCAGCAGAAGCGGGGCGACAAAAGAGACCCAGTACTTC.

V is TRBV19 and J is TRBJ2-1; TRBD2 agrees at 8 bases. Germline assignment: CDR1 LNHDA and CDR2 SQIVND (reference sequence). The CDR3 is 17 residues long. Trimming cost V 4 bases and J 0 bases; bases outside gene matches: 8. CDR3 nucleotides: TGTGCCAGTAGTACCCTCAAGCGGGAGAGCTCCTACAATGAGCAGTTCTTC. It translates to CASSTLKRESSYNEQFF.

V and J are TRBV7-9 and TRBJ1-2, with no clear D. V was clipped by 2 bases and J by 8 bases, with 9 bases between them. Germline CDR1 reads SEHNR; CDR2 reads FQNEAQ (reference sequence). The CDR3 runs to 12 residues. The chain's CDR3 is CASSLLGGGYTF. The CDR3 DNA reads as TGTGCCAGCAGCTTATTGGGAGGAGGCTACACCTTC.

The sample holds one count of this clone. This rearrangement joins TRBV2 to TRBJ1-1, with a tentative D call TRBD1 (6 bases). The V gene's germline CDR1 is SNHLY and CDR2 FYNNEI. The length of the CDR3 is 14 residues. V was cut by 4 bases and J by 2 bases, with 11 bases left in between. The CDR3 spells CASSADRTNTEAFF. The CDR3 DNA sequence: TGTGCCAGCAGTGCGGACAGAACCAACACTGAAGCTTTCTTT.

The rearrangement links TRBV5-1 to TRBJ1-1, with D maybe TRBD1 (5 bases). The CDR3 loop spans 13 amino acids. Germline V lookup: CDR1 SGHRS, CDR2 YFSETQ. V shed 1 base and J shed 7 bases, with 11 bases lying between them. The CDR3 spells CASSLSDGGEAFF. CDR3 in DNA: TGCGCCAGCAGCTTGTCGGACGGGGGTGAAGCTTTCTTT.

The chain recombines TRBV28 with TRBJ1-5; TRBD1 aligns across 11 bases. Germline V gene lookup returns CDR1 MDHEN and CDR2 SYDVKM. The CDR3 loop spans 16 amino acids. Trimming took 5 bases from V and 5 from J; bases not matched to a gene: 8. The DNA for the CDR3 is TGTGCCAGCAGTGTGGTCCGGACAGGGGGCGATCAGCCCCAGCATTTT. Translating gives CASSVVRTGGDQPQHF.

This chain links TRBV5-1 with TRBJ2-5; TRBD1 matches at 7 bases. This CDR3 region has 16 residues. After removal of 2 bases from V and 5 bases from J, the junction contained 12 bases not matched to a gene. Germline V gene data show CDR1 as SGHRS and CDR2 as YFSETQ. The CDR3 nucleotides are TGCGCCAGCAGCTTTAGTCGAAGGGGGCAGTATGAGACCCAGTACTTC. Protein: CASSFSRRGQYETQYF.

The chain combines TRBV6-2 or TRBV6-3 with TRBJ1-5; D gene unclear. Germline V gene sequence: CDR1 MNHEY, CDR2 SVGEGT. Trimming removed 6 bases at V and 3 bases at J, with 9 bases between. This CDR3 region has 13 residues. CDR3 amino acids: CASSSHFNQPQHF. The CDR3 DNA reads as TGTGCCAGCAGCTCCCACTTCAATCAGCCCCAGCATTTT.

CDR3 nucleotides: TGTGCCAGCAGTGTCCGTGGACTAGCGGGGTTCCCTTTCTACGAGCAGTACTTC. Encoded protein: CASSVRGLAGFPFYEQYF. V gene TRBV25-1 combines with J gene TRBJ2-7; the match to TRBD2 covers 12 bases. CDR3 size: 18 residues. Germline V CDR1 and CDR2: MGHDK, SYGVNS. Unmatched junction bases numbered 13, after V lost 4 bases and J lost 3 bases.

V and J are TRBV28 and TRBJ2-1; 9 bases align to TRBD2. Germline trimming cut 3 bases from V and 0 bases from J; bases unmatched to any gene: 3. CDR3 length: 16 amino acids. In germline, CDR1 is MDHEN, CDR2 SYDVKM. The CDR3 DNA reads as TGTGCCAGCAGTTTCGTAGCGGGAGACTCCTACAATGAGCAGTTCTTC. Translated: CASSFVAGDSYNEQFF.

The rearrangement uses TRBV5-1 and TRBJ2-3; maybe TRBD2 (5 bases). The ends were cut back, 0 bases at V and 4 bases at J, with 6 bases in the middle. The CDR3 contains 13 residues. CDR1 is SGHRS, CDR2 YFSETQ, per germline. CDR3 sequence (DNA): TGCGCCAGCAGCTTGGGTAGCGCAGATACGCAGTATTTT. Translation gives CASSLGSADTQYF.

This clone has just one count. The chain couples TRBV19 to TRBJ2-5, with D hard to call. Trimming shortened V by 6 bases and J by 1 base, and 12 bases separated the two germline ends. CDR3 length equals 14 residues. The V gene's germline CDR1 is LNHDA and CDR2 SQIVND (reference sequence). DNA for the CDR3: TGTGCCAGTAGCGATAGACGGAGCCAAGAGACCCAGTACTTC. Amino acid sequence: CASSDRRSQETQYF. Full variable domain (rest looked up from reference TRBV19 and TRBJ2-5): DGGITQSPKYLFRKEGQNVTLSCEQNLNHDAMYWYRQDPGQGLRLIYYSQIVNDFQKGDIAEGYSVSREKKESFPLTVTSAQKNPTAFYLCASSDRRSQETQYFGPGTRLLVL.

The V and J genes are TRBV4-1 and TRBJ2-3, with 8 bases identical to TRBD2. The CDR3 runs to 13 residues. The V gene end was trimmed by 6 bases and the J gene end by 8 bases; junction bases not matched to a gene: 7. CDR1 is MGHRA and CDR2 is YSYEKL in the germline V gene. This CDR3 is CASSQTSAVTQYF. The CDR3 DNA reads TGCGCCAGCAGTCAGACTAGCGCCGTTACGCAGTATTTT.

There are a few counts of this clone. The V and J genes are TRBV28 and TRBJ2-7; weak D call: TRBD2 (6 bases). Germline V gives CDR1 MDHEN, CDR2 SYDVKM. The V end lost 6 bases, the J end lost 3 bases, and 18 bases lay between the germline ends. CDR3 size: 15 residues. This CDR3 is CASSTVGGGVYEQYF. CDR3 nucleotides: TGTGCCAGCAGCACCGTGGGGGGAGGCGTCTACGAGCAGTACTTC.

The chain joins TRBV28 to TRBJ2-1; D might be TRBD2 (5 bases). The CDR3 totals 16 residues. CDR1 and CDR2 (germline): MDHEN, SYDVKM. Trimming took off 0 bases at V and 0 bases at J, with 9 bases between the two ends. As DNA, the CDR3 is TGTGCCAGCAGTTTATGGGTTGGGAGCTCCTACAATGAGCAGTTCTTC. Amino acids: CASSLWVGSSYNEQFF.

This chain's CDR3 is CASSPRTSAKGTGELFF. The CDR3 region has the DNA TGTGCCAGTAGCCCAAGGACTAGCGCGAAGGGAACCGGGGAGCTGTTTTTT. The chain employs TRBV19 and TRBJ2-2, with 9 nucleotides matching TRBD2. The germline V gene has CDR1 LNHDA and CDR2 SQIVND (reference sequence). Trimming at V came to 6 bases and at J to 5 bases, leaving 13 bases not matched to a gene. The CDR3 spans 17 residues.

V usage is TRBV2 and J usage is TRBJ2-1, with TRBD2 identical over 7 bases. V lost 5 bases, J lost 7 bases, and 17 bases stayed unmatched. CDR1 SNHLY and CDR2 FYNNEI come from the germline V gene. The CDR3 extends over 17 amino acids. Written as DNA, the CDR3 is TGTGCCAGCAGTAGAAGCCTGGGACGGGAGGAGCGAAATGAGCAGTTCTTC. It is translated as CASSRSLGREERNEQFF.

The table lists this clone with a few counts. V usage is TRBV5-1 and J usage is TRBJ2-1; 9 bases line up with TRBD2. CDR3 length equals 17 residues. Germline loops: CDR1 SGHRS, CDR2 YFSETQ. V dropped 3 bases and J dropped 0; count of bases not matched to a gene: 7. Here the CDR3 reads CASSSLTSGSSYNEQFF. In nucleotides, the CDR3 is TGCGCCAGCAGCTCGCTGACTAGCGGTAGCTCCTACAATGAGCAGTTCTTC.

The J gene is TRBJ2-1, the V gene TRBV5-1; 11 positions agree with TRBD2. The CDR3 runs to 15 residues. V was clipped by 0 bases and J by 5 bases; unmatched bases: 1. CDR1 is SGHRS, CDR2 YFSETQ, per germline. Here the CDR3 reads CASSLGLAGHNEQFF. The DNA of the CDR3 is TGCGCCAGCAGCTTGGGACTAGCGGGGCACAATGAGCAGTTCTTC.

V and J are TRBV6-5 and TRBJ1-2; D not resolved. Trimming removed 4 bases at V and 0 bases at J, with 15 bases between. Germline V gene sequence: CDR1 MNHEY, CDR2 SVGAGI. The CDR3 length is 16 residues. In nucleotides, the CDR3 is TGTGCCAGCAGTTCACTTTCGACAACGCCTAACTATGGCTACACCTTC. Its protein is CASSSLSTTPNYGYTF.

The J gene is TRBJ1-1, the V gene TRBV18; 11 bases match TRBD1. The CDR3 loop spans 18 amino acids. Trimming took 1 base from V and 4 from J; bases not matched to a gene: 11. Germline assignment: CDR1 KGHSH and CDR2 LQKENI. The CDR3 reads CASSPLRTGGTPLTEAFF. The CDR3 DNA is TGTGCCAGCTCACCACTACGGACAGGGGGCACCCCCCTCACTGAAGCTTTCTTT.

Only one count was recorded for this clone. This sequence joins TRBV5-1 and TRBJ2-1, with D perhaps TRBD2 (5 bases). This CDR3 is 15 amino acids long. The V gene's germline CDR1 is SGHRS and CDR2 YFSETQ. Trimming shortened V by 0 bases and J by 1 base, and 8 bases separated the two germline ends. Here the CDR3 reads CASSLGSASYNEQFF. As DNA, the CDR3 is TGCGCCAGCAGCTTGGGTAGCGCATCCTACAATGAGCAGTTCTTC.

The chain carries TRBV6-2 or TRBV6-3 and TRBJ2-7, with D unclear. With 0 bases removed from V and 3 bases from J, the gap between germline ends came to 9 bases. The CDR3 consists of 14 residues. Germline values: CDR1 MNHEY, CDR2 SVGEGT. CDR3 loop: CASSYSWQNYEQYF. CDR3 DNA sequence: TGTGCCAGCAGTTACTCGTGGCAGAACTACGAGCAGTACTTC.

This chain joins TRBV7-6 and TRBJ1-4; 9 nucleotides line up with TRBD1. V trimming: 5 bases; J trimming: 7 bases; junction bases outside the gene matches: 8. The V gene's germline CDR1 is SGHVS and CDR2 FNYEAQ. This CDR3 region has 15 residues. The CDR3 DNA sequence: TGTGCCAGCAGCCAAAACAGGGGGCTCGGTGAAAAACTGTTTTTT. It is translated as CASSQNRGLGEKLFF.

The DNA for the CDR3 is TGTGCCACCGGACAAGCGAACACCGGGGAGCTGTTTTTT. Its translation is CATGQANTGELFF. The V and J genes are TRBV24-1 and TRBJ2-2; perhaps TRBD1 as D (5 bases). Trimming took off 9 bases at V and 0 bases at J, with 7 bases between the two ends. CDR3 length: 13 amino acids. The V gene's germline CDR1 is KGHDR and CDR2 SFDVKD.